The present entry profiles one TCR beta chain with its context. The data originate from a study of blood T cell repertoires in COVID-19. Overall study: COVID-19 samples from acute and convalescent phases originated in the United States, Italy and Spain. Sample material is recorded as cDNA or gDNA derived from T cells, B-cell-depleted T cells, or PBMCs.

Authors' methods: Reference gene primers were amplified, and this amplification served to estimate nucleated cell counts. The data were produced by immunoSEQ multiplex PCR, yet TCRdb's version contains in-frame clones alone and is incomplete. Clone size and V and J calls were adopted from that table, with D and trimming inferred from the DNA. The sample consists of over 200,000 clones, less than 90% of them appearing once. The CDR3 extends over 14 amino acids. Germline V gene data show CDR1 as SNHLY and CDR2 as FYNNEI. The V end was cut by 4 bases, the J end by 8 bases, with 17 bases between. Sequenced input: peripheral blood. The receptor was derived from a woman older than 75 with active or convalescent COVID-19. This sequence joins TRBV2 and TRBJ1-1, with a weak D call TRBD1 (5 bases). The CDR3 DNA reads TGTGCCAGCAGTGGCCGCATGCAGGGCCTCGAAGCTTTCTTT. This gives the protein CASSGRMQGLEAFF.